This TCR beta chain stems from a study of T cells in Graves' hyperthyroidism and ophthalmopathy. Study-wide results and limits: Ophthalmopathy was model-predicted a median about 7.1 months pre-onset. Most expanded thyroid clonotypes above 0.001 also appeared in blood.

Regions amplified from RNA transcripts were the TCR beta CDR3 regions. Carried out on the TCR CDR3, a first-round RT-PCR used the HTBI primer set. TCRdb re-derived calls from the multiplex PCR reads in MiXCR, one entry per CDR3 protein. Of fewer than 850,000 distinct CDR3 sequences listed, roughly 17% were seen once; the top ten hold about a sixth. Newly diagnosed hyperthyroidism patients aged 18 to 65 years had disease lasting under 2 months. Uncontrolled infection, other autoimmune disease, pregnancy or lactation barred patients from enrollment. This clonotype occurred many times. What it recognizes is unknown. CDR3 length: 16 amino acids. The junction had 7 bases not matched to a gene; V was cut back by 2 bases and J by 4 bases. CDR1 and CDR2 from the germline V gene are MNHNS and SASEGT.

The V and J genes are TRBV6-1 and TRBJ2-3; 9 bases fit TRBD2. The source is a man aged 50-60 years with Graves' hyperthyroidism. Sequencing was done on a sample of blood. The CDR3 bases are TGTGCCAGCAGTGAAATAGCGGGAGCGCCCTCAGATACGCAGTATTTT. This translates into CASSEIAGAPSDTQYF.